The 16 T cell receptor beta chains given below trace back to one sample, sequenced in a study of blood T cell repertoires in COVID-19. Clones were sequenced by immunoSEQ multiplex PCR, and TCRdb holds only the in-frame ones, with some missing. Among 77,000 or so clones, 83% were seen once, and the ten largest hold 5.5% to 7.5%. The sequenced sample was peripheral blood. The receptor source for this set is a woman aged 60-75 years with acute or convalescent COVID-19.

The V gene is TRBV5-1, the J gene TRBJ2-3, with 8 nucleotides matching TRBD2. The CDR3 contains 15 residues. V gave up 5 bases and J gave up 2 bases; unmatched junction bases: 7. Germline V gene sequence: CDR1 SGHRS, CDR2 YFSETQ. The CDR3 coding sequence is TGCGCCAGCAGGAATAGCGGGGACCTCACAGATACGCAGTATTTT. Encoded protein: CASRNSGDLTDTQYF.

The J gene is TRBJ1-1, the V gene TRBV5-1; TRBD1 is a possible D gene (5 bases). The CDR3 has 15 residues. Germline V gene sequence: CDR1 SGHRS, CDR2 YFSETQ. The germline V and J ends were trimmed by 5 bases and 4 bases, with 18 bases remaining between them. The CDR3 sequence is CASRERSDSTTEAFF. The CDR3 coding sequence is TGCGCCAGCAGAGAGAGATCCGACAGTACCACTGAAGCTTTCTTT.

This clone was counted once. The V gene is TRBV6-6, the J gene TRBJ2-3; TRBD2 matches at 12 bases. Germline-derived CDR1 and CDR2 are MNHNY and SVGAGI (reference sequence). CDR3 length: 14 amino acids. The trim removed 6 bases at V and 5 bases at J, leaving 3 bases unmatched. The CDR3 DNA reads TGTGCCAGCAGGGGACTAGCGGGTAAAGATACGCAGTATTTT. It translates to CASRGLAGKDTQYF.

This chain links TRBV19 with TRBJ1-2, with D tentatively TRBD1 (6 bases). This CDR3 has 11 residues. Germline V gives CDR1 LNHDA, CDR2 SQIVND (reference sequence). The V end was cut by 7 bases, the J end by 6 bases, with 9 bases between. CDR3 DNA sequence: TGTGCCAGTACCTCAGGGGATGGCTACACCTTC. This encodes CASTSGDGYTF.

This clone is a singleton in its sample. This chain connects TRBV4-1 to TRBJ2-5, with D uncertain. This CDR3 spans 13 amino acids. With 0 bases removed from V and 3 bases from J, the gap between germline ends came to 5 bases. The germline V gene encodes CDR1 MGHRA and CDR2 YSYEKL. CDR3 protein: CASSQDPEETQYF. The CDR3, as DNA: TGCGCCAGCAGCCAAGATCCAGAAGAGACCCAGTACTTC.

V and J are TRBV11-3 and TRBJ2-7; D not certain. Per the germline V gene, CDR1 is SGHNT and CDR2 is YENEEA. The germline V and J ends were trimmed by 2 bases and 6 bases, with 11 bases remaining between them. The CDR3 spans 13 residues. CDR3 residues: CASSLISEAEQYF. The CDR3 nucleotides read TGTGCCAGCAGCTTAATTTCTGAGGCCGAGCAGTACTTC.

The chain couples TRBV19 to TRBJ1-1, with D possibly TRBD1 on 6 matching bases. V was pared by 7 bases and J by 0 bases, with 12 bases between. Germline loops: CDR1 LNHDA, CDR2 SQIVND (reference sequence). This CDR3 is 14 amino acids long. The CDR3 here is CASTPDRLNTEAFF. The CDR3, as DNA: TGTGCCAGTACCCCGGACAGACTGAACACTGAAGCTTTCTTT.

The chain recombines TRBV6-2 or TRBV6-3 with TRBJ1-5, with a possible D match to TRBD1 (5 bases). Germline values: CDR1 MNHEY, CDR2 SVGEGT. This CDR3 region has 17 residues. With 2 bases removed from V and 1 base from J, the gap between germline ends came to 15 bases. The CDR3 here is CASSYRGLRVSNQPQHF. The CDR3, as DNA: TGTGCCAGCAGTTACCGGGGACTCAGAGTAAGCAATCAGCCCCAGCATTTT.

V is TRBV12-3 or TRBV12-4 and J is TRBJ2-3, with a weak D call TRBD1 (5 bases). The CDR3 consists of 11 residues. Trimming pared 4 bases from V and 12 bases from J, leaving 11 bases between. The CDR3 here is CASSSGKTQYF. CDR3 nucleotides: TGTGCCAGCAGTTCAGGGAAGACACAGTATTTT.

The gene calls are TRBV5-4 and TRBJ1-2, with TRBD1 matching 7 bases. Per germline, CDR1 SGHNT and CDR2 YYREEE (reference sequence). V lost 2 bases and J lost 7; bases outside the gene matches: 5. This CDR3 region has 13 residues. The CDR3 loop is CASSFKGGSGYTF. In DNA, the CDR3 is TGTGCCAGCAGCTTCAAAGGGGGCTCTGGCTACACCTTC.

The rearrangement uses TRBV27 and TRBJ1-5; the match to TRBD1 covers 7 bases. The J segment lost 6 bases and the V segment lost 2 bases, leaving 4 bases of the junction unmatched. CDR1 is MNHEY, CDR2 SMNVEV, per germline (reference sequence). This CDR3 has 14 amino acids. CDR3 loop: CASSLEGAGQPQHF. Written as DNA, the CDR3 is TGTGCCAGCAGTTTAGAGGGGGCCGGTCAGCCCCAGCATTTT.

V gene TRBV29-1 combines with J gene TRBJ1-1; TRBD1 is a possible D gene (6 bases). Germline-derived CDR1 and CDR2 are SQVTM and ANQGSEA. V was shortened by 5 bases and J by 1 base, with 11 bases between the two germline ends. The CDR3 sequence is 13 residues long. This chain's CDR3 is CSVLRGGNTEAFF. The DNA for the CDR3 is TGCAGCGTTCTGAGGGGGGGGAACACTGAAGCTTTCTTT.

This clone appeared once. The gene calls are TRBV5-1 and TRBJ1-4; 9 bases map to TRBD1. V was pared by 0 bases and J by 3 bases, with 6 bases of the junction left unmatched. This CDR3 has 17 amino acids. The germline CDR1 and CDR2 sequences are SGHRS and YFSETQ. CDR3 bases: TGCGCCAGCAGCTTGGCTCCCGGGACAGGGTCTAATGAAAAACTGTTTTTT. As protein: CASSLAPGTGSNEKLFF.

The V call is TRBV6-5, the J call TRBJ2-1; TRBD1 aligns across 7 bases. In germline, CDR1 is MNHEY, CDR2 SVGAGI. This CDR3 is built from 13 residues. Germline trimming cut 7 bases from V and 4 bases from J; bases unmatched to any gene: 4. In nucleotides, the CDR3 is TGTGCCAGCATGGGACAGATTTACAATGAGCAGTTCTTC. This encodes CASMGQIYNEQFF.

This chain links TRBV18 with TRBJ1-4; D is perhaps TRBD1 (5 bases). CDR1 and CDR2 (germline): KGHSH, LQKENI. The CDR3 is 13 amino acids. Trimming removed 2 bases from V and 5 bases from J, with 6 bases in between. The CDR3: CASSPKGNEKLFF. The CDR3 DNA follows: TGTGCCAGCTCACCAAAGGGGAATGAAAAACTGTTTTTT.

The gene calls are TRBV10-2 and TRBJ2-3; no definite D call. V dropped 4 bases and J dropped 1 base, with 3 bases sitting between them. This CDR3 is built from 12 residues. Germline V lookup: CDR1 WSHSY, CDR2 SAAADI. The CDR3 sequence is CASSAGTDTQYF. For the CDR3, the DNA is TGCGCCAGCAGTGCCGGCACAGATACGCAGTATTTT.